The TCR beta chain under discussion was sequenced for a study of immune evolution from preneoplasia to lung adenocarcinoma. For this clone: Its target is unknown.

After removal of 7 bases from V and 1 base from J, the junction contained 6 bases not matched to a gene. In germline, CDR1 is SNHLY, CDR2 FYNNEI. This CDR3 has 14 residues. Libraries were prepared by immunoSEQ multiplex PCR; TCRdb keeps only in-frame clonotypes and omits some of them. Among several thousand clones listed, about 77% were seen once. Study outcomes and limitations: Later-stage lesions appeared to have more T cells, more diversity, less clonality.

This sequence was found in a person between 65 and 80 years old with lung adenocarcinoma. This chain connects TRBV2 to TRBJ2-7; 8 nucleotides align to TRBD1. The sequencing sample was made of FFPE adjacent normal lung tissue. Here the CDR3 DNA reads TGTGCCAGCATCAGGGACAGGTCTTCCTACGAGCAGTACTTC. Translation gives CASIRDRSSYEQYF.